These T cell receptor beta chains were read from a single sample in a study of T cells after yellow fever vaccination. MiXCR, run by TCRdb on the 5' RACE reads, gives a single entry per CDR3 protein. The profile shows approximately 580,000 distinct CDR3 sequences, around a sixth of them singletons. The sample here was PBMCs, taken 5 days after the first yellow fever vaccination. These receptors were obtained from a man between 18 and 29 years old who received the YFV17D yellow fever vaccine. Both conserved end residues are part of each CDR3. D genes are given only for firm matches. Size is omitted from some rows. Given values are once, few, many or a class for expanded clones.

abundance: .
v_gene: TRBV7-2
d_gene: .
j_gene: TRBJ2-2
CDR3nt: TGTGCCAGCAGCCGGACCCCCACCGGGGAGCTGTTTTTT
CDR3aa: CASSRTPTGELFF

abundance: few
v_gene: TRBV7-9
d_gene: .
j_gene: TRBJ1-1
CDR3nt: TGTGCCAGCAGCCCAATAGAGGAGGATGAAGCTTTCTTT
CDR3aa: CASSPIEEDEAFF

abundance: .
v_gene: TRBV7-2
d_gene: TRBD1
j_gene: TRBJ2-5
CDR3nt: TGTGCCAGCAGTCAGGGGGCGGGAGAGACCCAGTACTTC
CDR3aa: CASSQGAGETQYF

abundance: few
v_gene: TRBV4-2
d_gene: .
j_gene: TRBJ1-1
CDR3nt: TGTGCCAGCAGCCAAGAGGTACGGGGGACTGAAGCTTTCTTT
CDR3aa: CASSQEVRGTEAFF

abundance: many
v_gene: TRBV6-2/TRBV6-3
d_gene: .
j_gene: TRBJ2-7
CDR3nt: TGTGCCAGCAGTCTTGTGCGGGAGCAGTACTTC
CDR3aa: CASSLVREQYF

abundance: .
v_gene: TRBV3-1
d_gene: .
j_gene: TRBJ2-7
CDR3nt: TGTGCCAGCAGCCAAGGTTCTCCTTGGGACACTAATGACGAGCAGTACTTC
CDR3aa: CASSQGSPWDTNDEQYF

abundance: few
v_gene: TRBV7-2
d_gene: TRBD1
j_gene: TRBJ1-1
CDR3nt: TGTGCCAGCAGCTTAGTTGGTGAGGGACAGGGGGCAGTTGCTTTCTTT
CDR3aa: CASSLVGEGQGAVAFF

abundance: .
v_gene: TRBV7-2
d_gene: .
j_gene: TRBJ2-6
CDR3nt: TGTGCCAGCAGCTTAGGACATTTCTCTGGGGCCAACGTCCTGACTTTC
CDR3aa: CASSLGHFSGANVLTF

abundance: .
v_gene: TRBV5-5
d_gene: .
j_gene: TRBJ2-7
CDR3nt: TGTGCCAGCAGCCCGTACGGGGGAATCGACACCTACGAGCAGTACTTC
CDR3aa: CASSPYGGIDTYEQYF

abundance: many
v_gene: TRBV5-4
d_gene: .
j_gene: TRBJ2-4
CDR3nt: TGTGCCAGCAGCTTGGGCGGGGTGGGAAACATTCAGTACTTC
CDR3aa: CASSLGGVGNIQYF

abundance: .
v_gene: TRBV20-1
d_gene: .
j_gene: TRBJ2-5
CDR3nt: TGCAGTGCTAGTGATCTTCGGGGCGAAGAGACCCAGTACTTC
CDR3aa: CSASDLRGEETQYF

abundance: .
v_gene: TRBV6-5
d_gene: .
j_gene: TRBJ1-5
CDR3nt: TGTGCCAGCAGTTACTCACAGGGCCCTGATCAGCCCCAGCATTTT
CDR3aa: CASSYSQGPDQPQHF

abundance: few
v_gene: TRBV20-1
d_gene: .
j_gene: TRBJ2-7
CDR3nt: TGCAGTGCTAGAGTAGGCTCTACAGTGGGGTCCTACGAGCAGTACTTC
CDR3aa: CSARVGSTVGSYEQYF

abundance: many
v_gene: TRBV4-1
d_gene: .
j_gene: TRBJ1-5
CDR3nt: TGCGCCAGCAGCCAAGTATCGGGGCAGCCCCAGCATTTT
CDR3aa: CASSQVSGQPQHF

abundance: few
v_gene: TRBV6-1
d_gene: TRBD1
j_gene: TRBJ1-2
CDR3nt: TGTGCCAGCAGCCGTGGGACAGAATATGGCTACACCTTC
CDR3aa: CASSRGTEYGYTF

abundance: few
v_gene: TRBV24-1
d_gene: TRBD2
j_gene: TRBJ2-3
CDR3nt: TGTGCCACCAGTGATTTGGAGGGCGGGGGGGCCACTACGCAGTATTTT
CDR3aa: CATSDLEGGGATTQYF

abundance: many
v_gene: TRBV5-1
d_gene: TRBD1
j_gene: TRBJ2-2
CDR3nt: TGCGCCAGCAGCTTGGGACAGGGAGTCGAAACCGGGGAGCTGTTTTTT
CDR3aa: CASSLGQGVETGELFF

abundance: few
v_gene: TRBV6-6
d_gene: TRBD2
j_gene: TRBJ2-5
CDR3nt: TGTGCCAGCAGTTCCGCGGGGGGGGCACGCCTGTACTTC
CDR3aa: CASSSAGGARLYF

abundance: few
v_gene: TRBV6-2/TRBV6-3
d_gene: .
j_gene: TRBJ1-1
CDR3nt: TGTGCCAGCAGTTACGAGCGCCTGAACACTGAAGCTTTCTTT
CDR3aa: CASSYERLNTEAFF

abundance: few
v_gene: TRBV12-3/TRBV12-4
d_gene: TRBD2
j_gene: TRBJ2-6
CDR3nt: TGTGCCAGCAGCCTAGCGGGGGGCCTTCCTGGGGCCAACGTCCTGACTTTC
CDR3aa: CASSLAGGLPGANVLTF

abundance: .
v_gene: TRBV5-6
d_gene: .
j_gene: TRBJ2-4
CDR3nt: TGTGCCAGCAGCTCGAAGGTGCAGGGACGGGACATTCAGTACTTC
CDR3aa: CASSSKVQGRDIQYF

abundance: .
v_gene: TRBV9
d_gene: .
j_gene: TRBJ1-3
CDR3nt: TGTGCCAGCAGCGTATTTCAGGGCCTCTCTGGAAACACCATATATTTT
CDR3aa: CASSVFQGLSGNTIYF

abundance: .
v_gene: TRBV10-1
d_gene: TRBD2
j_gene: TRBJ2-3
CDR3nt: TGCGCAACCCGAGCGGGGGGGCGCACAGATACGCAGTATTTT
CDR3aa: CATRAGGRTDTQYF

abundance: .
v_gene: TRBV14
d_gene: .
j_gene: TRBJ1-2
CDR3nt: TGTGCCAGCAGCACCCGGGGTCCCAATCGAGCTAACTATGGCTACACCTTC
CDR3aa: CASSTRGPNRANYGYTF

abundance: few
v_gene: TRBV9
d_gene: .
j_gene: TRBJ1-3
CDR3nt: TGTGCCAGCAGCGGCTCCGGGACGGCCTCTGGAAACACCATATATTTT
CDR3aa: CASSGSGTASGNTIYF

abundance: many
v_gene: TRBV7-3
d_gene: .
j_gene: TRBJ2-5
CDR3nt: TGTGCCAGCAGCTTGACAGGACCACAAGAGACCCAGTACTTC
CDR3aa: CASSLTGPQETQYF

abundance: .
v_gene: TRBV9
d_gene: TRBD2
j_gene: TRBJ2-1
CDR3nt: TGTGCCAGCAGCGGACCTCTAGCGGGCATCCGTGCCTACAATGAGCAGTTCTTC
CDR3aa: CASSGPLAGIRAYNEQFF

abundance: few
v_gene: TRBV20-1
d_gene: TRBD2
j_gene: TRBJ2-5
CDR3nt: TGCAGTGCTGCTCGGACTAGCGGGTACCAAGAGACCCAGTACTTC
CDR3aa: CSAARTSGYQETQYF

abundance: few
v_gene: TRBV7-2
d_gene: .
j_gene: TRBJ2-5
CDR3nt: TGTGCCAGCAGCTTACGTCGGAGTGAGACCCAGTACTTC
CDR3aa: CASSLRRSETQYF